These T cell receptor beta chains were read from a single sample in a study of OX40 agonist ivuxolimab in advanced cancers. The repertoire was sequenced with immunoSEQ multiplex PCR; TCRdb's copy has only in-frame clones and lacks some. The sample yields 30,000 to 40,000 clones, approximately 89% seen once. Sequenced material: CD4+ or CD8+ T cells sorted from blood, taken in a trial of the OX40 agonist ivuxolimab. These receptor sequences come from an adult with an advanced solid tumor such as melanoma, head and neck, liver or kidney cancer. The CDR3 runs from the conserved cysteine through the conserved F or W.

j_call cdr3_length v_call cdr3_aa
TRBJ2-7 15 TRBV4-1 CASSSSGASVYEQYF
TRBJ2-2 15 TRBV7-9 CASSSLRQGVGELFF
TRBJ2-1 14 TRBV19 CASSPGGIVNEQFF
TRBJ1-1 14 TRBV7-8 CASSRRGPGTEAFF
TRBJ2-7 11 TRBV20-1 CSARVGYEQYF
TRBJ2-7 15 TRBV10-2 CASSESPSIPYEQYF
TRBJ1-3 16 TRBV29-1 CSVGGIRGDSGNTIYF
TRBJ2-3 19 TRBV5-4 CASSGFGAEPFSSTDTQYF
TRBJ2-1 12 TRBV6-1 CASSDPGNEQFF
TRBJ1-4 15 TRBV7-9 CASSPAGGTREKLFF
TRBJ1-2 17 TRBV19 CASRGPDRVAPDYGYTF
TRBJ2-1 15 TRBV19 CASSIVSGTGNEQFF
TRBJ2-1 16 TRBV10-3 CAISEGPSTGGDEQFF
TRBJ2-7 13 TRBV7-3 CASSPGHAYEQYF
TRBJ1-5 15 TRBV7-9 CASSSTDRINQPQHF